Listed here are 27 T cell receptor beta chains from one sample, sequenced in a study of shared clonotypes between healthy human individuals. The repertoire was sequenced with immunoSEQ multiplex PCR; TCRdb's copy has only in-frame clones and lacks some. The sample lists approximately 980,000 clones; less than 85% were seen once. Sequencing was performed on memory CD4+ T cells sorted from blood. Documented subset: CD45RA-negative fraction. The source of these receptors is a young man in good health.

V is TRBV2 and J is TRBJ1-6; no firm D call. The CDR3 runs 15 residues. Per germline, CDR1 SNHLY and CDR2 FYNNEI. Trimming took 6 bases from V and 3 from J, leaving 12 bases between them. The DNA of the CDR3 is TGTGCCAGCAGACTAGGGATCGGCTATAATTCACCCCTCCACTTT. Translation: CASRLGIGYNSPLHF. Full variable domain (outside the CDR3, taken from reference TRBV2 and TRBJ1-6): EPEVTQTPSHQVTQMGQEVILRCVPISNHLYFYWYRQILGQKVEFLVSFYNNEISEKSEIFDDQFSVERPDGSNFTLKIRSTKLEDSAMYFCASRLGIGYNSPLHFGNGTRLTVT.

The chain uses TRBV29-1 and TRBJ2-1, with D possibly being TRBD2 (6 bases). Looked up from germline, CDR1 is SQVTM and CDR2 is ANQGSEA. The CDR3 totals 14 residues. Trimming took off 6 bases at V and 0 bases at J, with 12 bases between the two ends. CDR3 sequence reads: CSVEGRSSYNEQFF. The CDR3 DNA is TGCAGCGTGGAGGGCCGAAGCTCCTACAATGAGCAGTTCTTC.

The gene calls are TRBV18 and TRBJ2-7; the D is unclear. V dropped 3 bases and J dropped 6 bases, with 12 bases sitting between them. The germline CDR1 and CDR2 sequences are KGHSH and LQKENI. This CDR3 has 13 amino acids. The CDR3 bases are TGTGCCAGCTCACCTTCCGACACACGCGAGCAGTACTTC. This translates into CASSPSDTREQYF.

Turning to this clone: At one end, the junction sequence differs from germline, possibly due to a read error. This chain connects TRBV7-9 to TRBJ2-1; D is perhaps TRBD2 (6 bases). Looked up from germline, CDR1 is SEHNR and CDR2 is FQNEAQ (reference sequence). The CDR3 extends over 13 amino acids. The DNA of the CDR3 is TGTGCCAGCAGTTTAGCGGTAGACAATGAGCAGTTCTTC. The encoded protein is CASSLAVDNEQFF. Full variable domain (outside the CDR3, taken from reference TRBV7-9 and TRBJ2-1): DTGVSQNPRHKITKRGQNVTFRCDPISEHNRLYWYRQTLGQGPEFLTYFQNEAQLEKSRLLSDRFSAERPKGSFSTLEIQRTEQGDSAMYLCASSLAVDNEQFFGPGTRLTVL.

The chain carries TRBV28 and TRBJ1-4, with D perhaps TRBD1 (5 bases). V was shortened by 3 bases and J by 2 bases, with 7 bases between the two germline ends. The CDR3 is 14 residues long. Germline CDR1 MDHEN, CDR2 SYDVKM. This CDR3 is CASSLGQTNEKLFF. CDR3 in DNA: TGTGCCAGCAGTTTGGGGCAGACTAATGAAAAACTGTTTTTT. The variable domain in full, with the rest retrieved from reference TRBV28 and TRBJ1-4, is DVKVTQSSRYLVKRTGEKVFLECVQDMDHENMFWYRQDPGLGLRLIYFSYDVKMKEKGDIPEGYSVSREKKERFSLILESASTNQTSMYLCASSLGQTNEKLFFGSGTQLSVL.

The chain carries TRBV30 and TRBJ2-7, with D maybe TRBD2 (6 bases). Trimming shortened V by 0 bases and J by 3 bases, and 12 bases separated the two germline ends. This CDR3 spans 14 amino acids. Looked up from germline, CDR1 is GTSNPN and CDR2 is SVGIG (reference sequence). CDR3: CAWSVGGIGYEQYF. DNA of the CDR3: TGTGCCTGGAGTGTAGGAGGGATAGGCTACGAGCAGTACTTC.

The chain combines TRBV6-5 with TRBJ1-2, with 7 bases aligning to TRBD1. The CDR3 is made up of 12 amino acids. Germline CDR1 MNHEY, CDR2 SVGAGI. This CDR3 reads CATKGAHKNYTF. The CDR3 coding sequence is TGTGCGACCAAGGGGGCGCATAAGAACTACACCTTC.

The chain carries TRBV21-1 and TRBJ2-7; the D call in the table, TRBD1, was not verified against the DNA. TRBV21-1 is tagged as a pseudogene. CDR3 size: 16 residues. The CDR3 bases are TGTGCCAGCAGCCCTTCTCCGGAGGACAGGATCTACGAGCAGTACTTC. Translation gives CASSPSPEDRIYEQYF.

V gene TRBV6-5 combines with J gene TRBJ2-7; D not certain. Germline CDR1 MNHEY, CDR2 SVGAGI. The CDR3 sequence is 14 residues long. V dropped 5 bases and J dropped 6 bases, with 17 bases sitting between them. The CDR3 coding sequence is TGTGCCAGCAGTCGAACCCCCCCGTGGGGCGAGCAGTACTTC. It yields the protein CASSRTPPWGEQYF.

The J gene is TRBJ2-5, the V gene TRBV5-4; the D is unclear. The germline V gene encodes CDR1 SGHNT and CDR2 YYREEE (reference sequence). Deletions cut 4 bases from V and 1 base from J, with 8 bases between. The CDR3 length is 13 residues. The CDR3 region has the DNA TGTGCCAGCAGCCCGGGTTCCCAAGAGACCCAGTACTTC. It is translated as CASSPGSQETQYF. Supplemented by reference TRBV5-4 and TRBJ2-5, the full variable domain reads ETGVTQSPTHLIKTRGQQVTLRCSSQSGHNTVSWYQQALGQGPQFIFQYYREEENGRGNFPPRFSGLQFPNYSSELNVNALELDDSALYLCASSPGSQETQYFGPGTRLLVL.

V usage is TRBV18 and J usage is TRBJ2-1; 11 bases match TRBD1. After removal of 0 bases from V and 6 bases from J, the junction contained 1 base not matched to a gene. CDR3 length: 15 residues. Germline CDR1 KGHSH, CDR2 LQKENI. This CDR3 reads CASSPPGTGGNEQFF. The CDR3 coding sequence is TGTGCCAGCTCACCACCCGGGACAGGGGGCAATGAGCAGTTCTTC. Together with reference TRBV18 and TRBJ2-1, the CDR3 gives the full variable domain: NAGVMQNPRHLVRRRGQEARLRCSPMKGHSHVYWYRQLPEEGLKFMVYLQKENIIDESGMPKERFSAEFPKEGPSILRIQQVVRGDSAAYFCASSPPGTGGNEQFFGPGTRLTVL.

In regard to this clone: The same CDR3 is also encoded by other DNA sequences in this sample. The rearrangement joins TRBV19 to TRBJ1-6; D gene unclear. The CDR3 has 13 residues. Germline V lookup: CDR1 LNHDA, CDR2 SQIVND (reference sequence). The V end lost 8 bases, the J end lost 1 base, and 6 bases lay between the germline ends. CDR3 sequence: CASRGSYNSPLHF. As DNA, the CDR3 is TGTGCCAGTCGAGGGTCCTATAATTCACCCCTCCACTTT.

The chain carries TRBV5-1 and TRBJ1-4; D is possibly TRBD1 (5 bases). Germline CDR1 is SGHRS and CDR2 is YFSETQ. The V gene lost 1 base and the J gene lost 4 bases, with 11 bases spanning the gap. The CDR3 extends over 15 amino acids. CDR3 in amino acids: CASSLMGRDNEKLFF. The CDR3 DNA reads TGCGCCAGCAGCTTGATGGGCAGGGATAATGAAAAACTGTTTTTT.

The genes are TRBV6-5 and TRBJ1-1; a possible D gene is TRBD1 (5 bases). The CDR3 extends over 14 amino acids. V lost 7 bases, J lost 3 bases, and 15 bases lay in between. Germline assignment: CDR1 MNHEY and CDR2 SVGAGI. CDR3 sequence: CASTTRGSYTEAFF. CDR3 bases: TGTGCCAGCACCACCCGGGGCTCTTACACTGAAGCTTTCTTT.

The chain carries TRBV28 and TRBJ1-6, with D hard to call. Trimming took off 2 bases at V and 9 bases at J, with 8 bases between the two ends. This CDR3 is 13 amino acids long. Germline V gives CDR1 MDHEN, CDR2 SYDVKM. CDR3 sequence: CASSLIGGSPLHF. DNA for the CDR3: TGTGCCAGCAGTTTAATCGGAGGTTCACCCCTCCACTTT.

Concerning this clone itself: The sample holds other DNA sequences that translate to the same CDR3. This chain joins TRBV9 and TRBJ1-3; D uncertain. Trimming took 0 bases from V and 0 from J, leaving 7 bases between them. Per germline, CDR1 SGDLS and CDR2 YYNGEE. The CDR3 is 15 residues long. CDR3 region: CASSVEGSSGNTIYF. The DNA for the CDR3 is TGTGCCAGCAGCGTAGAAGGGAGCTCTGGAAACACCATATATTTT.

V and J are TRBV5-6 and TRBJ2-7; D gene ambiguous. CDR3 length: 16 residues. The V end was cut by 4 bases, the J end by 0 bases, with 17 bases between. Germline values: CDR1 SGHDT, CDR2 YYEEEE. The CDR3 region has the DNA TGTGCCAGCAGCCAACCCCTGGGATATAGCTCCTACGAGCAGTACTTC. It codes for CASSQPLGYSSYEQYF.

This clone was seen only once. V and J are TRBV11-2 and TRBJ2-1, with 11 nucleotides matching TRBD2. Germline CDR1 reads SGHAT; CDR2 reads FQNNGV. This CDR3 spans 17 amino acids. After removal of 1 base from V and 5 bases from J, the junction contained 7 bases not matched to a gene. CDR3: CASSLVVSSGGNNEQFF. CDR3 sequence (DNA): TGTGCCAGCAGCTTAGTTGTTTCTAGCGGGGGGAACAATGAGCAGTTCTTC.

V and J are TRBV5-1 and TRBJ1-1; D is unresolved. Trimming cost V 1 base and J 6 bases, with 22 bases left between them. The V gene's germline CDR1 is SGHRS and CDR2 YFSETQ. The CDR3 extends over 17 amino acids. The CDR3 reads CASSLYLDTTRVAEAFF. Written as DNA, the CDR3 is TGCGCCAGCAGCTTGTACCTCGACACTACCCGTGTCGCTGAAGCTTTCTTT.

Concerning this clone itself: Other DNA variants within this sample encode the same CDR3. For the CDR3, the DNA is TGTGCCTGGGGGACAGTAGTTAATTCACCCCTCCACTTT. Its translation: CAWGTVVNSPLHF. This chain joins TRBV30 and TRBJ1-6, with 7 bases identical to TRBD1. Germline CDR1 is GTSNPN and CDR2 is SVGIG (reference sequence). The CDR3 is 13 amino acids. Trimming cost V 5 bases and J 6 bases; bases outside gene matches: 4.

CDR3 in DNA: TGTGCCAGCAGTCAAGGGTTGGAGACCCAGTACTTC. Translation: CASSQGLETQYF. This chain joins TRBV2 and TRBJ2-5; D call uncertain. The V end was cut by 5 bases, the J end by 5 bases, with 9 bases between. Germline CDR1 is SNHLY and CDR2 is FYNNEI. The CDR3 is made up of 12 amino acids.

In this sample, this clone turned up once. The V gene is TRBV19, the J gene TRBJ1-1; D is ambiguous. Between the trimmed V and J ends, which lost 1 base and 8 bases, there was a span of 11 bases. Germline loops: CDR1 LNHDA, CDR2 SQIVND (reference sequence). The CDR3 runs to 13 residues. The CDR3 here is CASSIARGAEAFF. In DNA, the CDR3 is TGTGCCAGTAGTATAGCTCGAGGCGCCGAAGCTTTCTTT.

J is TRBJ2-1 and V is TRBV5-1, with D unclear. Looked up from germline, CDR1 is SGHRS and CDR2 is YFSETQ. V lost 4 bases, J lost 3 bases, and 5 bases lay in between. The CDR3 loop spans 12 amino acids. CDR3 in DNA: TGCGCCAGCAGCCGGAGCTACAATGAGCAGTTCTTC. Translated, it gives CASSRSYNEQFF.

The CDR3 sequence: CASSPHPGAGYEQYF. The CDR3 coding sequence is TGTGCCAGCTCACCACATCCCGGGGCCGGCTACGAGCAGTACTTC. The chain is built from TRBV18 and TRBJ2-7; D is perhaps TRBD1 or TRBD2 (5 bases each). The V gene lost 1 base and the J gene lost 3 bases, with 13 bases spanning the gap. The germline gives CDR1 KGHSH, CDR2 LQKENI. This CDR3 is 15 amino acids long.

V gene TRBV28 combines with J gene TRBJ1-2, with D possibly matching TRBD1 (6 bases). Trimming took off 4 bases at V and 2 bases at J, with 14 bases between the two ends. Germline CDR1 reads MDHEN; CDR2 reads SYDVKM. The CDR3 sequence is 15 residues long. The CDR3 loop reads CASSWGGRANYGYTF. DNA for the CDR3: TGTGCCAGCAGTTGGGGGGGCAGAGCCAACTATGGCTACACCTTC.

This clone has only one observation. The rearrangement uses TRBV30 and TRBJ2-1; 8 bases align to TRBD1. Germline CDR1 reads GTSNPN; CDR2 reads SVGIG (reference sequence). The CDR3 loop spans 15 amino acids. V lost 0 bases and J lost 6; bases outside the gene matches: 7. CDR3 residues: CAWSVRGQAVNEQFF. CDR3 nucleotide sequence: TGTGCCTGGAGTGTACGGGGACAGGCCGTCAATGAGCAGTTCTTC.

The chain is built from TRBV6-1 and TRBJ2-2; 11 positions agree with TRBD2. This CDR3 region has 17 residues. V was clipped by 4 bases and J by 0 bases; unmatched bases: 4. Germline CDR1 and CDR2: MNHNS and SASEGT. The CDR3 bases are TGTGCCAGCAGTGGACTAGCGGGGTCCGCGAACACCGGGGAGCTGTTTTTT. This sequence encodes CASSGLAGSANTGELFF.